This is a list of T cell receptor beta chains from one sample in a study of cytomegalovirus exposure and HLA in healthy donors. The table came from immunoSEQ multiplex PCR; TCRdb's copy has only in-frame clones and leaves some out. There are about 200,000 clones in the sample; roughly four fifths occur only once, and under 2% lies in the top ten. The sample consisted of PBMCs. These receptors were obtained from a young man in good health and CMV-seronegative. CDR3s include the opening cysteine and the closing phenylalanine or tryptophan. D genes are given only for firm matches. For some rows the clone size is stated as once, few or many, or as a class when expanded; others skip it.

J gene | clone size | D gene | V gene | CDR3 protein | CDR3 DNA
TRBJ2-6 | . | . | TRBV10-3 | CAISELTGRSSGANVLTF | TGTGCCATCAGTGAGTTAACGGGGAGGTCCTCTGGGGCCAACGTCCTGACTTTC
TRBJ1-1 | few | . | TRBV6-4 | CASSDSFYTEAFF | TGTGCCAGCAGTGACTCCTTCTACACTGAAGCTTTCTTT
TRBJ2-7 | . | TRBD1 | TRBV4-1 | CASSEDRARSYEQYF | TGCGCCAGCAGCGAAGACAGGGCCCGTTCCTACGAGCAGTACTTC
TRBJ1-2 | once | . | TRBV6-1 | CASSGIGTPISYTF | TGTGCCAGCAGTGGCATCGGGACACCGATCAGCTACACCTTC
TRBJ2-7 | . | TRBD1 | TRBV2 | CASVPGTESYEQYF | TGTGCCAGCGTCCCGGGGACAGAGTCCTACGAGCAGTACTTC
TRBJ2-7 | . | . | TRBV7-6 | CASSFTAASTGEQYF | TGTGCCAGCAGCTTTACTGCAGCCTCTACGGGCGAGCAGTACTTC
TRBJ2-7 | . | . | TRBV9 | CASSVVDTPYEQYF | TGTGCCAGCAGCGTAGTGGACACCCCCTACGAGCAGTACTTC
TRBJ2-7 | . | TRBD1 | TRBV27 | CASSRQGAYEQYF | TGTGCCAGCAGTCGACAGGGGGCGTACGAGCAGTACTTC
TRBJ2-2 | . | TRBD2 | TRBV28 | CASGTSGRFWELFF | TGTGCCAGCGGGACTAGCGGGAGGTTCTGGGAGCTGTTTTTT
TRBJ1-1 | once | TRBD1 | TRBV6-1 | CASIRQGIGNTEAFF | TGTGCCAGCATACGACAGGGAATAGGGAACACTGAAGCTTTCTTT
TRBJ2-7 | . | TRBD1 | TRBV19 | CASSVKQGAVWYEQYF | TGTGCCAGTAGTGTGAAACAGGGGGCTGTGTGGTACGAGCAGTACTTC
TRBJ1-5 | . | TRBD1 | TRBV6-6 | CASSYGQGNQPQHF | TGTGCCAGCAGTTACGGACAGGGCAATCAGCCCCAGCATTTT
TRBJ2-7 | once | . | TRBV13 | CASSLDRLAVASHEQYF | TGTGCCAGCAGCTTAGACCGACTTGCGGTGGCTTCCCACGAGCAGTACTTC
TRBJ2-7 | . | TRBD1 | TRBV9 | CASSVGRQGDLYEQYF | TGTGCCAGCAGCGTAGGAAGACAGGGGGATCTGTACGAGCAGTACTTC
TRBJ2-1 | . | TRBD1 | TRBV27 | CASRDRGPLEQFF | TGTGCCAGCCGGGACAGGGGACCGTTGGAGCAGTTCTTC
TRBJ2-7 | few | TRBD2 | TRBV5-1 | CASSLWVAGGPYEQYF | TGCGCCAGCAGCTTGTGGGTTGCGGGAGGGCCCTACGAGCAGTACTTC
TRBJ1-1 | . | . | TRBV28 | CASSNPWGRAIVTEAFF | TGTGCCAGCAGTAACCCTTGGGGCAGGGCTATAGTGACTGAAGCTTTCTTT
TRBJ2-1 | once | TRBD2 | TRBV5-1 | CASSSDGRTSGSYNEQFF | TGCGCCAGCAGTTCGGACGGGAGGACTAGCGGCTCCTACAATGAGCAGTTCTTC